This passage covers 4 T cell receptor beta chains from one sample sequenced in a study of T cells in Graves' hyperthyroidism and ophthalmopathy. Template material for amplifying TCR beta CDR3 regions consisted of RNA transcripts. TCR CDR3 underwent first-round RT-PCR with the HTBI primer set. TCRdb reprocessed the multiplex PCR reads with MiXCR, giving one entry per CDR3 protein. The data show some 180,000 distinct CDR3 sequences, over 15% seen once. The sequenced sample consisted of blood. The receptors were sampled from a woman aged 45-65 years with Graves' hyperthyroidism.

This clonotype came up many times. CDR3 sequence: CASSLGLRETQYF. CDR3 DNA sequence: TGTGCCAGCTCATTAGGGCTTCGAGAGACCCAGTACTTC. V usage is TRBV18 and J usage is TRBJ2-5; D remains ambiguous. The CDR3 sequence is 13 residues long. CDR1 is KGHSH, CDR2 LQKENI, per germline. The V end was cut by 5 bases, the J end by 4 bases, with 11 bases between.

This clonotype was recorded a few times. The rearrangement links TRBV4-1 to TRBJ2-3; 7 positions match TRBD2. Germline CDR1 reads MGHRA; CDR2 reads YSYEKL. The V gene end was trimmed by 3 bases and the J gene end by 6 bases; junction bases not matched to a gene: 12. This CDR3 contains 16 residues. The CDR3 bases are TGCGCCAGCAGCCAGGACCCGGGGGGACCGGGGGATACGCAGTATTTT. This encodes CASSQDPGGPGDTQYF.

The table lists this clonotype with many counts. V and J are TRBV6-1 and TRBJ1-2, with D maybe TRBD1 (6 bases). CDR3 length: 11 residues. Germline CDR1 is MNHNS and CDR2 is SASEGT. The germline V and J ends were trimmed by 8 bases and 2 bases, with 6 bases remaining between them. The DNA for the CDR3 is TGTGCCAGCGGACAGAACTATGGCTACACCTTC. Amino acid sequence: CASGQNYGYTF.

This clonotype was counted ten times or more. This chain uses TRBV2 with TRBJ1-1; TRBD1 might be the D (6 bases). Germline V CDR1 and CDR2: SNHLY, FYNNEI. V lost 6 bases, J lost 5 bases, and 19 bases lay in between. The CDR3 length is 15 residues. In DNA form, the CDR3 reads TGTGCCAGCAGACCGGGACACCGAGGAACAACTGAAGCTTTCTTT. This encodes CASRPGHRGTTEAFF.